This note documents a single TCR beta chain sequence. The data belong to a study of blood T cell repertoires in COVID-19. With V trimmed by 3 bases and J by 9 bases, 11 bases remained unmatched. The CDR3 extends over 16 amino acids. Per germline, CDR1 SGHVS and CDR2 FNYEAQ. TCRdb's table, derived via immunoSEQ multiplex PCR, lists solely in-frame clones and lacks some. The profile shows about 81,000 clones, roughly 90% of them singletons. Material: peripheral blood. The TCR was taken from an older man with acute or convalescent COVID-19. This sequence joins TRBV7-6 and TRBJ2-1; 10 nucleotides match TRBD2. The DNA of the CDR3 is TGTGCCAGCAGCTTTAAGCGGGGGGGCCAGGTGGTTGAGCAGTTCTTC. It codes for CASSFKRGGQVVEQFF.